This T cell receptor beta chain stems from a study of shared clonotypes between healthy human individuals (dated by TCRdb to 2019 to 2021). About the study as a whole: Three men and two women, aged 18 to 49 years, made up the cohort. For each donor, CD4 naive and CD4 memory were each run on three plates, CD8 naive on two plates, and CD8 memory on one plate. To estimate repertoire size and how much clonotypes are shared between individuals, the study performed deep sequencing of blood TCR repertoires from a handful of healthy adults. Libraries were prepared and TCR repertoires were sequenced by different laboratories using diverse techniques, in order to increase sequencing depth and limit assay-specific biases. Per donor, leukapheresis produced somewhere between about 0.9 and 9.5 billion PBMCs. What the research found in general, with its limitations: Sampling was restricted to blood, and TCR repertoires in tissues likely differ from the TCR repertoires found in blood. When four donors were compared, the shared fraction of clonotypes was around 5% for naive CD4, 3% to 4% for naive CD8, 2% to 2.5% for memory CD4, and approximately 0.4% for memory CD8. Incomplete sequencing was indicated by rarefaction of sorted-subset datasets, despite the large sequencing depth. Compared with non-shared clonotypes, the clonotypes found in all four sorted-subset donors had higher generation probabilities. Naive subsets generally had larger estimated clonotype richness than memory subsets did. The genetic and exposure-history diversity represented was limited by the small number of donors. Pairwise subsampling indicated that sequencing depth was expected to affect the degree of clonotype sharing among donors.

Using the deep immunoSEQ assay, TCR CDR3 regions were amplified from genomic DNA by multiplex PCR. Extracted genomic DNA from each cell subset was spread evenly across all wells of several immunoSEQ 96-well plates, with each plate serving as a replicate. For sorted subsets, each replicate PCR was loaded with approximately 190 ng genomic DNA, equivalent to approximately 33,000 T cell genomes. Purified libraries were measured with a Qubit 3.0 fluorometer, size-checked on a Bioanalyzer 2100, and measured again with the KAPA Library Quantification kit. Every immunoSEQ 96-well plate was sequenced on a dedicated single-read 150-cycle Illumina NextSeq 550 flow cell. The authors' analysis ran thus. Because the immunoSEQ output held only junctional sequences and lacked quality scores, the filtering could not match the filtering applied to full-length reads. Sequences were annotated with PyIR, a Python wrapper for IgBLAST v1.9, and V/J genes and CDR3 were assigned using IMGT germline references. Reads with weak V/J assignments (E-value above 1e-6), missing CDR3, stop codons, out-of-frame junctions, or ambiguous translated residues were removed. A V3J clonotype was defined by an identical inferred V gene, J gene, and CDR3 amino acid sequence. The percentage overlap between two repertoires was calculated by dividing the number of shared unique clonotypes by the size of the smaller repertoire. Three approaches were used to assess repertoire richness: RTK rarefaction, the Chao1 estimator, and Recon v2.1 estimates of unobserved clonotypes. Generation probabilities for all TCRbeta clonotypes obtained by the gDNA method from a few donors were computed using OLGA. Held by TCRdb, this immuneACCESS table contains in-frame sequences only and omits some clones. Under half of the omission traces to an unresolved V gene where checked; the cause of the rest is unknown. V and J calls and clone size are as listed in that table; D and trimming were resolved from the DNA. The sample contains roughly 770,000 clones, about 96% of them found a single time. Clones ranked in the top ten supply roughly 0.23% of the sample.

The germline V gene specifies SGHRS as CDR1 and YFSETQ as CDR2. From the cysteine up to the phenylalanine, the CDR3 has a length of 16 residues. The DNA shown is the 48-base CDR3, in frame from base 1. Unmatched junction bases come to 5, with V trimmed by 1 base and J by 0 bases. As regards this clone: Its antigen is not yet known. Within one base of it there is no much larger clone, and no base qualities were kept.

For the CD8 naive samples, CD45RO-negative cells were positively selected for CCR7, yielding a CD45RA+CCR7+ population from which TemRA cells were excluded. The donors were healthy, HIV-negative adults who had no recently reported acute infections or vaccinations. All donors were Caucasian adults living in Nashville, Tennessee, USA. After blood collection by leukapheresis, PBMCs were isolated using Ficoll-Histopaque density gradient centrifugation and then cryopreserved in the vapor phase of liquid nitrogen. Analytical flow cytometry was used to check the purity and quantity of every magnetically sorted T cell population. Genomic DNA was isolated from each sorted fraction and quantified by UV absorbance on a Nanodrop 2000c.

Source material: naive CD8+ T cells sorted from blood. The cell subset or site tag for this specimen amounts to: CD45RA+CCR7+. The chain is made from TRBV5-1 and TRBJ2-7, and 9 junction bases match TRBD1. The receptor was derived from a man in his thirties or forties in good health. The CDR3 here reads CASSLFDRGSSYEQYF. In nucleotide form, the sequence is TGCGCCAGCAGCTTGTTTGACAGGGGGAGCTCCTACGAGCAGTACTTC.